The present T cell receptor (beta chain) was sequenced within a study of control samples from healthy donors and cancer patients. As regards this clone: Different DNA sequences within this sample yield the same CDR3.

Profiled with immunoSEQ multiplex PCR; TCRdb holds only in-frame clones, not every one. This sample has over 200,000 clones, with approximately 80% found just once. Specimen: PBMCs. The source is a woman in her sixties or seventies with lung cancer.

The CDR3 protein is CASSVGTGGTEAFF. The CDR3 bases are TGTGCCAGCAGCGTGGGGACAGGGGGTACTGAAGCTTTCTTT. This chain connects TRBV9 to TRBJ1-1; 11 positions agree with TRBD1. CDR1 is SGDLS and CDR2 is YYNGEE in the germline V gene. V was clipped by 2 bases and J by 5 bases; unmatched bases: 2. The CDR3 is made up of 14 amino acids.